This is a list of T cell receptor beta chains from one sample in a study of Ad26.COV2.S vaccination and SARS-CoV-2 variants. This table comes from immunoSEQ multiplex PCR, and its TCRdb copy is limited to in-frame clones, with some not included. The data show a few hundred thousand clones, 89% seen once. Sequenced here: peripheral blood, sampled in a trial of Ad26.COV2.S vaccine versus placebo. The receptor source for this set is a person aged 18 to 59 who received the Ad26.COV2.S COVID-19 vaccine or a placebo. Both conserved end residues are part of each CDR3. Each record gives: V gene, D gene, clone size, J gene, CDR3 DNA, CDR3 protein. A D gene is named only where the DNA matches it firmly. Clone size is not always given. Where it is, it says once, few, many or a class for expanded clones.

>TRBV5-1|.|.|TRBJ2-3
TGCGCCAGCAGCTTGGTCGGGAGCACAGATACGCAGTATTTT
CASSLVGSTDTQYF
>TRBV20-1|.|.|TRBJ2-3
TGCAGTGCTAGTTCAAGGGCTACAGCGCAGTATTTT
CSASSRATAQYF
>TRBV6-5|.|.|TRBJ2-3
TGTGCCAGCAGTAAGACTCCGAGGGGCACAGATACGCAGTATTTT
CASSKTPRGTDTQYF
>TRBV10-1|TRBD2|few|TRBJ2-7
TGCGCCAGCAATACTAGCGTCAACACCTACGAGCAGTACTTC
CASNTSVNTYEQYF
>TRBV4-2|.|.|TRBJ2-1
TGTGCCAGCAGCCAAGGCGAACGGGGTGAGCAGTTCTTC
CASSQGERGEQFF
>TRBV9|.|once|TRBJ2-2
TGTGCCAGCAGCGTAGGTTCGGGGGCGAACACCGGGGAGCTGTTTTTT
CASSVGSGANTGELFF
>TRBV7-9|TRBD1|few|TRBJ2-3
TGTGCCAGCAGTTTACAGGGACAGGGAACAGATACGCAGTATTTT
CASSLQGQGTDTQYF
>TRBV24-1|TRBD2|.|TRBJ2-2
TGTGCCACCAGTGATTTGCGCGGGGGGTTCAACACCGGGGAGCTGTTTTTT
CATSDLRGGFNTGELFF
>TRBV25-1|TRBD1|.|TRBJ2-2
TGTGCCAGCAGTGAGGGGGACAGGGTCACCGGGGAGCTGTTTTTT
CASSEGDRVTGELFF
>TRBV15|.|.|TRBJ2-5
TGTGCCACCAGCAGAGATCCTGTTCAGGGACAGACCCAGTACTTC
CATSRDPVQGQTQYF
>TRBV30|.|.|TRBJ1-2
TGTGCCTGGAGTGTTCCAGGGTTACACTATGGCTACACCTTC
CAWSVPGLHYGYTF
>TRBV7-2|TRBD1|once|TRBJ2-7
TGTGCCAGCAGCGCGACCGGGACAGGGATCTCCGAGCAGTACTTC
CASSATGTGISEQYF
>TRBV6-4|TRBD1|.|TRBJ2-7
TGTGCCAGCAGTGTATCGGGACAGGGATCGTCCGAGCAGTACTTC
CASSVSGQGSSEQYF
>TRBV2|.|once|TRBJ1-1
TGTGCCAGCATTGGGATGGCTGAAGCTTTCTTT
CASIGMAEAFF
>TRBV19|TRBD1|.|TRBJ2-7
TGTGCCAGTAGTGGGACAGCGTCCTACGAGCAGTACTTC
CASSGTASYEQYF
>TRBV11-3|.|.|TRBJ2-7
TGTGCCAGCAGCTTAGGAAGGATTAGCTCCTACGAGCAGTACTTC
CASSLGRISSYEQYF
>TRBV11-2|TRBD2|.|TRBJ2-3
TGTGCCAGCAGCTTATTTACCGGGACTAGCGGCACAGATACGCAGTATTTT
CASSLFTGTSGTDTQYF
>TRBV30|TRBD1|.|TRBJ1-2
TGTGCCTGGAGTGTACGAGACAGGGATGGCTACACCTTC
CAWSVRDRDGYTF
>TRBV5-1|.|.|TRBJ2-5
TGCGCCAGCAGCTTGGAAGGAGGACGGGAGACCCAGTACTTC
CASSLEGGRETQYF
>TRBV28|TRBD2|.|TRBJ2-1
TGTGCCAGCAGCCTAGCGGGAGAAGTCTACAATGAGCAGTTCTTC
CASSLAGEVYNEQFF
>TRBV9|TRBD2|.|TRBJ2-7
TGTGCCAGCAGCGTAGGTAGCGGGGTCTCCTACGAGCAGTACTTC
CASSVGSGVSYEQYF
>TRBV19|.|few|TRBJ1-5
TGTGCCAGTAGGGGGGACATGTATCAGCCCCAGCATTTT
CASRGDMYQPQHF
>TRBV7-2|TRBD2|.|TRBJ2-5
TGTGCCAGCAGCTTAGCGCGGGAGGAGACCCAGTACTTC
CASSLAREETQYF
>TRBV10-2|.|.|TRBJ2-7
TGCGCCAGCAAGGTAGATTTGGTACACGAGCAGTACTTC
CASKVDLVHEQYF
>TRBV9|.|.|TRBJ2-3
TGTGCCAGCAGCGTAGGGCTGGGGAACACAGATACGCAGTATTTT
CASSVGLGNTDTQYF
>TRBV2|TRBD2|few|TRBJ2-7
TGTGCCAGCAGTGAACCTATAGCGGGAGACTCCTACGAGCAGTACTTC
CASSEPIAGDSYEQYF
>TRBV28|.|.|TRBJ1-1
TGTGCCAGCAGTACTCGGTCGTTGAACACTGAAGCTTTCTTT
CASSTRSLNTEAFF
>TRBV28|.|.|TRBJ1-6
TGTGCCAGCAGTTTTAGGGCATATAATTCACCCCTCCACTTT
CASSFRAYNSPLHF
>TRBV6-1|.|.|TRBJ1-2
TGTGCCAGCAGTGAAGTCGAAGGGCGGGGCTACACCTTC
CASSEVEGRGYTF
>TRBV18|TRBD1|.|TRBJ1-1
TGTGCCAGCTCAGGGACAGCCCTAAACACTGAAGCTTTCTTT
CASSGTALNTEAFF
>TRBV27|TRBD2|.|TRBJ2-7
TGTGCCAGCAGTTCCTCCGGGCTAGCGGGAGTAGGCCGGCACGAGCAGTACTTC
CASSSSGLAGVGRHEQYF
>TRBV28|TRBD2|once|TRBJ2-1
TGTGCCAGCAGCTCTAGCGGGAGGTCCAATGAGCAGTTCTTC
CASSSSGRSNEQFF
>TRBV6-5|TRBD2|once|TRBJ2-1
TGTGCCAGCAGTACCACTAGCGGGAGGCCGTTCTTC
CASSTTSGRPFF
>TRBV4-1|TRBD1|.|TRBJ2-7
TGCGCCAGCAGCCAAGATCCGTTCATTAAGGGGGCTTACGAGCAGTACTTC
CASSQDPFIKGAYEQYF
>TRBV15|.|.|TRBJ2-7
TGTGCCACCAGCAGAGATAATACCCACAATAGGGACTACGAGCAGTACTTC
CATSRDNTHNRDYEQYF
>TRBV7-9|.|.|TRBJ1-1
TGTGCCAGCAGCTTACCGGTTCCTGAAGCTTTCTTT
CASSLPVPEAFF
>TRBV5-4|.|.|TRBJ2-5
TGTGCCAGCAGCCAAACGGTCGGGGCGGAGGAGACCCAGTACTTC
CASSQTVGAEETQYF
>TRBV27|TRBD2|.|TRBJ2-1
TGTGCCAGCAGTTTAGGCGGGAGAGGTGAGCAGTTCTTC
CASSLGGRGEQFF
>TRBV10-3|.|once|TRBJ1-1
TGTGCCATCAGTGACAGGCAGGAGAACACTGAAGCTTTCTTT
CAISDRQENTEAFF
>TRBV4-1|TRBD2|.|TRBJ2-2
TGCGCCAGCAGCCACCCGAAGGGACTAGCGGGGTCGGGCACCGGGGAGCTGTTTTTT
CASSHPKGLAGSGTGELFF
>TRBV28|TRBD2|.|TRBJ2-5
TGTGCCAGCATCACCTGGGGGGGAGAGACCCAGTACTTC
CASITWGGETQYF
>TRBV7-6|.|.|TRBJ2-1
TGTGCCAGCAGCTTAATGGACGGACGGCTCAATGAGCAGTTCTTC
CASSLMDGRLNEQFF
>TRBV5-6|TRBD1|.|TRBJ1-6
TGTGCCAGCAGCTTGGATGCAGGGGGGAATTCACCCCTCCACTTT
CASSLDAGGNSPLHF
>TRBV30|TRBD1|.|TRBJ1-1
TGTGCCTGGAGCCCTGACAGGGGGTCCCCCATGAACACTGAAGCTTTCTTT
CAWSPDRGSPMNTEAFF
>TRBV5-6|.|.|TRBJ1-1
TGTGCCAGCAGCTCTCTGGAGGTGGGGAACACTGAAGCTTTCTTT
CASSSLEVGNTEAFF
>TRBV19|.|.|TRBJ1-1
TGTGCCAGCACTTCACCGGGACTTTATCGAGCTTTCTTT
CASTSPGLYRAFF
>TRBV7-8|.|.|TRBJ2-3
TGTGCCAGCAGCTCGGGGATCACAGATACGCAGTATTTT
CASSSGITDTQYF
>TRBV28|.|.|TRBJ1-1
TGTGCCAGCAGTTCAAGAGTATGGGAAGCTGGGAACACTGAAGCTTTCTTT
CASSSRVWEAGNTEAFF
>TRBV6-5|.|.|TRBJ1-5
TGTGCCAGCAGTTACCAGGACAATCAGCCCCAGCATTTT
CASSYQDNQPQHF
>TRBV4-3|.|.|TRBJ1-2
TGCGCCAGCAGCCAAGATAGAAAGGCGAGGATGGGCTACACCTTC
CASSQDRKARMGYTF
>TRBV4-1|.|.|TRBJ1-6
TGCGCCAGCAGCCAAGAGGGGCAACAGGGCTCCTATAATTCACCCCTCCACTTT
CASSQEGQQGSYNSPLHF
>TRBV3-1/TRBV3-2|.|.|TRBJ2-7
TGTGCCAGCAGCCGGAGGGACAGCGCTTCCTACGAGCAGTACTTC
CASSRRDSASYEQYF
>TRBV28|.|.|TRBJ1-5
TGTGCCAGCAGCCTGGGGGGGCTGAGCAATCAGCCCCAGCATTTT
CASSLGGLSNQPQHF